A selection of T cell receptor beta chains follows, all from one sample in a study of T-cell memory formation after mild COVID-19. A single record per CDR3 protein comes from TCRdb applying MiXCR to the 5' RACE reads. The sample contains 180,000 or so distinct CDR3 sequences, 16% of which appear only once. The specimen sequenced was PBMCs or a T cell subset sorted from them (not recorded which). The receptors here all came from an adult woman who had mild COVID-19 (a few samples of this study predate the infection). Cell type and time point are not known. Each CDR3 is given with its conserved first and last residue. The order of the fields is J gene, V gene, D gene, clone size, CDR3 protein, CDR3 DNA. D genes are given only for firm matches. For some rows the clone size is stated as once, few or many, or as a class when expanded; others skip it.

>TRBJ2-1|TRBV18|NA|NA
CASTEQSSYNEQFF
TGTGCCAGCACCGAGCAGAGCTCCTACAATGAGCAGTTCTTC
>TRBJ2-1|TRBV15|NA|few
CATSRDRGPYNEQFF
TGTGCCACCAGCAGGGACCGGGGGCCTTACAATGAGCAGTTCTTC
>TRBJ2-7|TRBV7-2|NA|few
CASSFGASGGVPYEQYF
TGTGCCAGCAGCTTCGGGGCATCAGGGGGGGTCCCCTACGAGCAGTACTTC
>TRBJ2-1|TRBV5-5|NA|few
CASSSGQPYNEQFF
TGTGCCAGCAGCTCCGGACAGCCATACAATGAGCAGTTCTTC
>TRBJ2-3|TRBV5-1|NA|NA
CASRFGSNTDTQYF
TGCGCCAGCAGATTCGGGAGTAACACAGATACGCAGTATTTT
>TRBJ2-5|TRBV7-8|TRBD2|NA
CASSLGLTAGGAGETQYF
TGTGCCAGCAGCTTAGGTCTGACAGCCGGGGGGGCCGGGGAGACCCAGTACTTC
>TRBJ1-2|TRBV2|TRBD1|NA
CASLDRVLSHGYTF
TGTGCCAGCCTCGACAGGGTCTTATCCCATGGCTACACCTTC
>TRBJ2-5|TRBV5-1|NA|few
CASSFMEGLRGTQYF
TGCGCCAGCAGCTTTATGGAGGGCCTGCGTGGGACCCAGTACTTC
>TRBJ2-2|TRBV13|TRBD1|NA
CASSSGQGRSTGELFF
TGTGCCAGCAGCAGCGGACAGGGGAGGTCCACCGGGGAGCTGTTTTTT
>TRBJ2-3|TRBV20-1|NA|NA
CSAERGGGTDTQYF
TGCAGTGCCGAGAGGGGGGGTGGCACAGATACGCAGTATTTT
>TRBJ2-7|TRBV2|NA|NA
CASSEWSVSHEQYF
TGTGCCAGCAGTGAATGGTCAGTGTCCCACGAGCAGTACTTC
>TRBJ2-2|TRBV29-1|NA|many
CSVSSTNTGELFF
TGCAGCGTTTCCTCAACGAACACCGGGGAGCTGTTTTTT
>TRBJ2-7|TRBV7-2|NA|NA
CASSRREEQYF
TGTGCCAGCAGCCGAAGAGAGGAGCAGTACTTC
>TRBJ2-3|TRBV30|TRBD2|NA
CAWSSSGSSTDTQYF
TGTGCCTGGAGTAGTAGCGGGTCTAGCACAGATACGCAGTATTTT
>TRBJ2-7|TRBV30|NA|few
CAWSEAVGYYEQYF
TGTGCCTGGAGTGAGGCAGTGGGATACTACGAGCAGTACTTC
>TRBJ1-1|TRBV3-1|NA|few
CASSQKGSTEAFF
TGTGCCAGCAGCCAAAAAGGCAGTACTGAAGCTTTCTTT
>TRBJ2-7|TRBV6-2/TRBV6-3|NA|NA
CASRDDPYEQYF
TGTGCAAGCCGGGACGATCCCTACGAGCAGTACTTC
>TRBJ2-7|TRBV5-1|NA|NA
CASSPRGGYEQYF
TGCGCCAGCAGCCCGAGGGGGGGCTACGAGCAGTACTTC
>TRBJ2-1|TRBV28|TRBD2|few
CASRGGVEQFF
TGTGCCAGCAGGGGGGGGGTTGAGCAGTTCTTC
>TRBJ1-5|TRBV7-2|NA|few
CASSTEMGNQPQHF
TGTGCCAGCAGTACAGAAATGGGGAATCAGCCCCAGCATTTT
>TRBJ2-1|TRBV12-3/TRBV12-4|NA|many
CASSLSYSYNEQFF
TGTGCCAGCAGTTTGAGCTACTCCTACAATGAGCAGTTCTTC
>TRBJ2-1|TRBV20-1|TRBD2|few
CSARSASGNYNEQFF
TGCAGTGCTAGATCGGCTAGCGGGAATTACAATGAGCAGTTCTTC
>TRBJ2-1|TRBV20-1|NA|few
CSAPRQQDYNEQFF
TGCAGTGCTCCTAGACAGCAAGACTACAATGAGCAGTTCTTC
>TRBJ2-3|TRBV29-1|TRBD1|few
CSVEVFPGTGASTDTQYF
TGCAGCGTTGAAGTGTTTCCCGGGACAGGAGCTAGCACAGATACGCAGTATTTT
>TRBJ2-3|TRBV5-1|NA|few
CASSLAGKGMDTQYF
TGCGCCAGCAGCTTGGCGGGTAAAGGGATGGATACGCAGTATTTT
>TRBJ1-2|TRBV5-8|TRBD1|NA
CASSTGTDLYGYTF
TGTGCCAGCAGCACAGGGACAGACCTCTATGGCTACACCTTC
>TRBJ2-3|TRBV6-5|TRBD2|NA
CASSYSRSSGRTDTQYF
TGTGCCAGCAGTTACTCGAGGTCTAGCGGGAGAACAGATACGCAGTATTTT
>TRBJ2-3|TRBV24-1|NA|NA
CATTSTRDSDTQYF
TGTGCCACCACTAGCACTAGGGACTCCGATACGCAGTATTTT
>TRBJ1-2|TRBV11-2|TRBD1|NA
CASSLDGTGIYGYTF
TGTGCCAGCAGCTTAGACGGGACAGGGATCTATGGCTACACCTTC
>TRBJ2-1|TRBV7-9|NA|few
CASSLQVYEQFF
TGTGCCAGCAGCTTACAAGTCTATGAGCAGTTCTTC
>TRBJ2-5|TRBV7-8|TRBD2|NA
CASSPQSGGPTETQYF
TGTGCCAGCAGCCCCCAAAGCGGGGGGCCCACAGAGACCCAGTACTTC
>TRBJ1-1|TRBV12-3/TRBV12-4|NA|NA
CASTAGTENTEAFF
TGTGCCAGCACTGCCGGTACAGAGAACACTGAAGCTTTCTTT
>TRBJ1-1|TRBV12-3/TRBV12-4|NA|NA
CASRKGTPNTEAFF
TGTGCCAGCAGAAAAGGGACACCGAACACTGAAGCTTTCTTT
>TRBJ1-1|TRBV7-2|NA|few
CASSLIPGSVNTEAFF
TGTGCCAGCAGCTTAATTCCGGGGTCCGTGAACACTGAAGCTTTCTTT
>TRBJ2-3|TRBV4-3|NA|NA
CASSPGGGVSTDTQYF
TGCGCCAGCAGCCCGGGGGGCGGGGTTAGCACAGATACGCAGTATTTT
>TRBJ1-3|TRBV4-1|TRBD1|few
CASSQTGGPGNTIYF
TGCGCCAGCAGCCAGACAGGGGGCCCTGGAAACACCATATATTTT
>TRBJ2-3|TRBV5-1|TRBD1|few
CASSSPNRGDTQYF
TGCGCCAGCAGCTCGCCTAACAGGGGAGATACGCAGTATTTT
>TRBJ2-5|TRBV15|NA|NA
CATSREGAADQETQYF
TGTGCCACCAGCAGAGAGGGGGCGGCTGACCAAGAGACCCAGTACTTC
>TRBJ2-2|TRBV9|NA|few
CASSEEGGARTGELFF
TGTGCCAGCAGCGAGGAGGGCGGGGCGAGGACCGGGGAGCTGTTTTTT
>TRBJ2-1|TRBV7-2|TRBD2|few
CASSFGWREGSYNEQFF
TGTGCCAGCAGCTTTGGCTGGCGGGAGGGCTCCTACAATGAGCAGTTCTTC
>TRBJ2-3|TRBV6-6|TRBD2|NA
CATLKSSGGTDTQYF
TGTGCCACTCTGAAATCTAGCGGGGGCACAGATACGCAGTATTTT
>TRBJ2-1|TRBV6-1|TRBD1|many
CASSTRQGAYNEQFF
TGTGCCAGCAGTACCCGACAGGGGGCCTACAATGAGCAGTTCTTC
>TRBJ2-3|TRBV9|NA|few
CASSLQSLSTDTQYF
TGTGCCAGCAGCTTACAATCCCTGTCCACAGATACGCAGTATTTT
>TRBJ1-1|TRBV29-1|NA|few
CSVVRPNTEAFF
TGCAGCGTTGTTCGTCCGAACACTGAAGCTTTCTTT
>TRBJ1-5|TRBV30|NA|NA
CAWSWGGNQPQHF
TGTGCCTGGAGTTGGGGTGGCAATCAGCCCCAGCATTTT
>TRBJ2-3|TRBV7-9|NA|few
CASSYGSPRDTDTQYF
TGTGCCAGCAGCTATGGGTCTCCCCGGGACACAGATACGCAGTATTTT
>TRBJ1-4|TRBV11-2|NA|few
CASSPLGGTNEKLFF
TGTGCCAGCAGTCCCCTAGGGGGAACTAATGAAAAACTGTTTTTT
>TRBJ2-1|TRBV7-9|NA|NA
CASSLVADYNEQFF
TGTGCCAGCAGCTTAGTAGCGGACTACAATGAGCAGTTCTTC
>TRBJ2-7|TRBV12-3/TRBV12-4|NA|few
CASSLSLASYEQYF
TGTGCCAGCAGTTTGTCCCTAGCCTCCTACGAGCAGTACTTC
>TRBJ1-2|TRBV24-1|TRBD1|few
CATSDPGTGGAYGYTF
TGTGCCACCAGTGATCCGGGGACAGGGGGCGCTTATGGCTACACCTTC
>TRBJ1-6|TRBV7-2|TRBD1|few
CASSLEGTENSPLHF
TGTGCCAGCAGCTTAGAGGGGACAGAGAATTCACCCCTCCACTTT
>TRBJ2-2|TRBV7-2|NA|NA
CASSTGPSTGELFF
TGTGCCAGCAGCACGGGACCGTCCACCGGGGAGCTGTTTTTT
>TRBJ2-2|TRBV12-3/TRBV12-4|NA|NA
CASSNPPVRRVSGELFF
TGTGCCAGCAGTAATCCCCCGGTTAGGAGGGTGAGCGGGGAGCTGTTTTTT
>TRBJ2-5|TRBV20-1|NA|few
CSADKGVETQYF
TGCAGTGCTGATAAGGGGGTAGAGACCCAGTACTTC
>TRBJ2-5|TRBV18|TRBD2|once
CASSPGRAGEETQYF
TGTGCCAGCTCACCGGGCCGAGCGGGGGAAGAGACCCAGTACTTC
>TRBJ2-1|TRBV7-3|TRBD2|NA
CASSLRLAGPTYNEQFF
TGTGCCAGCAGCTTGAGACTAGCGGGTCCGACCTACAATGAGCAGTTCTTC
>TRBJ2-3|TRBV12-3/TRBV12-4|NA|few
CASSFRRGTDTQYF
TGTGCCAGCAGTTTCCGCAGGGGCACAGATACGCAGTATTTT